Below are 27 T cell receptor beta chains sequenced from a single sample in a study of T cell responses to AZD1222 COVID-19 vaccine. Clones were sequenced by immunoSEQ multiplex PCR, and TCRdb holds only the in-frame ones, with some missing. The table records fewer than 150,000 clones, roughly nine tenths of them present only once. Sequences were derived from peripheral blood, sampled 28 days after the second AZD1222 dose. The receptor source for this set is an adult who received the AZD1222 COVID-19 vaccine.

This chain connects TRBV11-2 to TRBJ2-6, with D possibly matching TRBD1 (5 bases). V lost 6 bases to trimming and J lost 0 bases, with 15 bases between them. This CDR3 comprises 17 residues. Germline CDR1 is SGHAT and CDR2 is FQNNGV. The CDR3 loop is CASRYQQAISGANVLTF. CDR3 nucleotide sequence: TGTGCCAGCAGGTATCAACAGGCAATCTCTGGGGCCAACGTCCTGACTTTC.

The rearrangement joins TRBV5-1 to TRBJ1-2; unclear D gene. The CDR3 length is 14 residues. Trimming shortened V by 0 bases and J by 2 bases, and 8 bases separated the two germline ends. Germline V lookup: CDR1 SGHRS, CDR2 YFSETQ. The DNA for the CDR3 is TGCGCCAGCAGCTTGGGGACGGACAACTATGGCTACACCTTC. Amino acids: CASSLGTDNYGYTF.

The rearrangement uses TRBV27 and TRBJ1-1; no clear D. Germline V lookup: CDR1 MNHEY, CDR2 SMNVEV (reference sequence). V lost 3 bases and J 1 base, leaving 9 bases between the germline ends. The CDR3 covers 14 residues. The CDR3 DNA sequence: TGTGCCAGCAGTTTCAGCGTGAGGAACACTGAAGCTTTCTTT. This translates into CASSFSVRNTEAFF.

This chain joins TRBV5-1 and TRBJ2-1, with D possibly TRBD1 on 5 matching bases. This CDR3 region has 14 residues. The germline CDR1 and CDR2 sequences are SGHRS and YFSETQ. Trimming stripped 4 bases from V and 2 bases from J, with 10 bases between. For the CDR3, the DNA is TGCGCCAGCAGCGCCAGGGTACCCTACAATGAGCAGTTCTTC. As protein: CASSARVPYNEQFF.

J is TRBJ1-6 and V is TRBV4-2, with D possibly matching TRBD1 (5 bases). CDR1 is LGHNA and CDR2 is YNFKEQ in the germline V gene. With 1 base removed from V and 4 bases from J, the gap between germline ends came to 5 bases. CDR3 length: 14 amino acids. The CDR3 DNA is TGTGCCAGCAGCCAAGGACAGTATAATTCACCCCTCCACTTT. This codes for CASSQGQYNSPLHF.

This clone turned up a few times. The rearrangement links TRBV23-1 to TRBJ1-2, with 9 bases that match TRBD1. Being an ORF, TRBV23-1 has a function that is uncertain. Losses at the gene ends were 0 bases for V and 4 bases for J; bases not matched to a gene: 15. The CDR3 has 19 amino acids. CDR3 region: CASSQSTRPGQGSFYGYTF. CDR3 DNA sequence: TGCGCCAGCAGTCAATCCACCCGGCCGGGACAGGGTTCTTTCTATGGCTACACCTTC.

V is TRBV5-8 and J is TRBJ1-5; D gene ambiguous. CDR3 length: 17 residues. Trimming took 0 bases from V and 0 from J, leaving 13 bases between them. Per germline, CDR1 SGHTS and CDR2 YDEGEE. The CDR3 coding sequence is TGTGCCAGCAGCTTGGTCACGGCACTCTTTAGCAATCAGCCCCAGCATTTT. Its protein is CASSLVTALFSNQPQHF.

This chain links TRBV7-8 with TRBJ1-5; D is possibly TRBD1 (6 bases). Germline assignment: CDR1 SGHVS and CDR2 FQNEAQ. V shed 1 base and J shed 1 base, with 11 bases lying between them. The CDR3 has 16 residues. The CDR3 nucleotides read TGTGCCAGCAGCTTAGTCGGGGGGCAGAGCAATCAGCCCCAGCATTTT. Its translation: CASSLVGGQSNQPQHF. Combining the CDR3 with reference TRBV7-8 and TRBJ1-5 gives the whole variable domain GAGVSQSPRYKVAKRGQDVALRCDPISGHVSLFWYQQALGQGPEFLTYFQNEAQLDKSGLPSDRFFAERPEGSVSTLKIQRTQQEDSAVYLCASSLVGGQSNQPQHFGDGTRLSIL.

V and J are TRBV30 and TRBJ1-6; D is unclear. V was clipped by 8 bases and J by 7 bases, with 21 bases between them. The CDR3 totals 15 residues. CDR1 and CDR2 (germline): GTSNPN, SVGIG (reference sequence). The CDR3 DNA is TGTGCCCAAAGGATATCCCCGGACCCGAATTCACCCCTCCACTTT. It codes for CAQRISPDPNSPLHF. Variable domain in full (rest from reference TRBV30 and TRBJ1-6): SQTIHQWPATLVQPVGSPLSLECTVEGTSNPNLYWYRQAAGRGLQLLFYSVGIGQISSEVPQNLSASRPQDRQFILSSKKLLLSDSGFYLCAQRISPDPNSPLHFGNGTRLTVT.

The genes are TRBV5-6 and TRBJ1-2; D remains ambiguous. Germline V lookup: CDR1 SGHDT, CDR2 YYEEEE. V was shortened by 3 bases and J by 4 bases, with 16 bases between the two germline ends. The CDR3 consists of 15 residues. The CDR3 reads CASSSPGGQIYGYTF. The CDR3 region has the DNA TGTGCCAGCAGCTCCCCAGGTGGGCAGATCTATGGCTACACCTTC.

The genes are TRBV19 and TRBJ2-1; TRBD2 aligns across 7 bases. V gave up 6 bases and J gave up 2 bases; unmatched junction bases: 4. The germline V gene has CDR1 LNHDA and CDR2 SQIVND (reference sequence). This CDR3 comprises 14 residues. The CDR3 region is CASRAGLTYNEQFF. The CDR3 bases are TGTGCCAGTAGGGCGGGACTAACCTACAATGAGCAGTTCTTC. The variable domain in full, completed from reference TRBV19 and TRBJ2-1, reads DGGITQSPKYLFRKEGQNVTLSCEQNLNHDAMYWYRQDPGQGLRLIYYSQIVNDFQKGDIAEGYSVSREKKESFPLTVTSAQKNPTAFYLCASRAGLTYNEQFFGPGTRLTVL.

This clone was seen only a few times. V usage is TRBV7-9 and J usage is TRBJ1-3; unclear D gene. This CDR3 contains 14 residues. Germline V gene lookup returns CDR1 SEHNR and CDR2 FQNEAQ (reference sequence). The V gene lost 0 bases and the J gene lost 1 base, with 4 bases spanning the gap. Here the CDR3 DNA reads TGTGCCAGCAGCTTAGCTGATTCTGGAAACACCATATATTTT. Its protein is CASSLADSGNTIYF.

A remark on this clone: The same CDR3 can be traced to other DNA sequences in this sample. This chain links TRBV5-1 with TRBJ1-5, with 10 bases lining up with TRBD1. V lost 4 bases, J lost 5 bases, and 3 bases stayed unmatched. There are 14 residues in the CDR3. Germline V lookup: CDR1 SGHRS, CDR2 YFSETQ. CDR3 amino acids: CASSPGQGDQPQHF. The CDR3 DNA is TGCGCCAGCAGCCCCGGACAGGGGGATCAGCCCCAGCATTTT.

The V call is TRBV18, the J call TRBJ1-4, with a tentative D call TRBD1 (5 bases). V gave up 3 bases and J gave up 0 bases, with 11 bases separating them. This CDR3 is 16 amino acids long. Germline CDR1 KGHSH, CDR2 LQKENI. This chain's CDR3 is CASSPRGIATNEKLFF. In DNA, the CDR3 is TGTGCCAGCTCACCTCGGGGGATAGCAACTAATGAAAAACTGTTTTTT.

The chain couples TRBV12-5 to TRBJ2-1; D unresolved. This CDR3 is built from 15 residues. Germline loops: CDR1 LGHNT, CDR2 FRNRAP. The V end lost 1 base, the J end lost 4 bases, and 11 bases lay between the germline ends. CDR3 in amino acids: CASGLGTGLYNEQFF. The DNA for the CDR3 is TGTGCTAGTGGTTTGGGGACGGGCCTGTACAATGAGCAGTTCTTC.

The CDR3, as DNA: TGTGCCTCCTTCGGCACTGAAGCTTTCTTT. It encodes CASFGTEAFF. The chain couples TRBV7-9 to TRBJ1-1; D unresolved. The CDR3 is 10 amino acids. Germline assignment: CDR1 SEHNR and CDR2 FQNEAQ (reference sequence). Trimming removed 11 bases at V and 4 bases at J, with 8 bases between. Together with reference TRBV7-9 and TRBJ1-1, the CDR3 gives the full variable domain: DTGVSQNPRHKITKRGQNVTFRCDPISEHNRLYWYRQTLGQGPEFLTYFQNEAQLEKSRLLSDRFSAERPKGSFSTLEIQRTEQGDSAMYLCASFGTEAFFGQGTRLTVV.

This chain links TRBV19 with TRBJ1-1; unclear D gene. The CDR3 extends over 16 amino acids. Trimming left V 5 bases short and J 1 base short, with 17 bases between. CDR1 is LNHDA, CDR2 SQIVND, per germline (reference sequence). The CDR3 DNA sequence: TGTGCCAGTAGTCTGCCTCTCCGGGTGGAGAACACTGAAGCTTTCTTT. Translation: CASSLPLRVENTEAFF.

The chain uses TRBV18 and TRBJ2-7, with unresolved D. CDR3 length: 13 residues. Per germline, CDR1 KGHSH and CDR2 LQKENI. Trimming stripped 6 bases from V and 0 bases from J, with 9 bases between. The CDR3 bases are TGTGCCAGCTCGGTCCTCAGCTCCTACGAGCAGTACTTC. This encodes CASSVLSSYEQYF. Supplemented by reference TRBV18 and TRBJ2-7, the full variable domain reads NAGVMQNPRHLVRRRGQEARLRCSPMKGHSHVYWYRQLPEEGLKFMVYLQKENIIDESGMPKERFSAEFPKEGPSILRIQQVVRGDSAAYFCASSVLSSYEQYFGPGTRLTVT.

The V call is TRBV29-1, the J call TRBJ2-5; D remains ambiguous. Trimming shortened V by 7 bases and J by 0 bases, and 9 bases separated the two germline ends. From germline, CDR1 is SQVTM and CDR2 ANQGSEA. The CDR3 is 12 amino acids. This CDR3 is CSAKWYQETQYF. Here the CDR3 DNA reads TGCAGCGCCAAGTGGTACCAAGAGACCCAGTACTTC.

The chain is built from TRBV30 and TRBJ2-1, with TRBD2 matching 7 bases. The CDR3 loop spans 16 amino acids. Germline loops: CDR1 GTSNPN, CDR2 SVGIG (reference sequence). With V trimmed by 0 bases and J by 0 bases, 5 bases remained unmatched. Here the CDR3 DNA reads TGTGCCTGGAGTGTCCCTAGCGGCTACTCCTACAATGAGCAGTTCTTC. Translation gives CAWSVPSGYSYNEQFF.

The CDR3 here is CPVATASTDTQYF. Written as DNA, the CDR3 is TGTCCCGTAGCGACAGCTAGCACAGATACGCAGTATTTT. The rearrangement links TRBV3-1 (or the pseudogene TRBV3-2) to TRBJ2-3, with D perhaps assigned TRBD1 or TRBD2 (5 bases each). The CDR3 contains 13 residues. CDR1 LGHDT and CDR2 YNNKEL come from the germline V gene (reference sequence).

The chain combines TRBV18 with TRBJ1-2; no clear D. The CDR3 is made up of 13 amino acids. Trimming took off 2 bases at V and 8 bases at J, with 12 bases between the two ends. Germline V gene data show CDR1 as KGHSH and CDR2 as LQKENI. CDR3 bases: TGTGCCAGCTCACCAGAAAGCGAGGCGGGCTACACCTTC. Translation: CASSPESEAGYTF.

The gene calls are TRBV19 and TRBJ1-3; 8 nucleotides agree with TRBD1. Germline assignment: CDR1 LNHDA and CDR2 SQIVND (reference sequence). CDR3 length equals 16 residues. Germline trimming cut 6 bases from V and 0 bases from J; bases unmatched to any gene: 7. CDR3 DNA: TGTGCCAGTAGCCCAGCGGGACAGGCCTCTGGAAACACCATATATTTT. It specifies CASSPAGQASGNTIYF.

V usage is TRBV4-3 and J usage is TRBJ1-2, with unresolved D. This CDR3 comprises 15 residues. Germline lookup yields CDR1 LGHNA and CDR2 YSLEER. V was shortened by 1 base and J by 4 bases, with 13 bases between the two germline ends. The CDR3: CASSQALLRPYGYTF. Here the CDR3 DNA reads TGCGCCAGCAGCCAAGCACTCCTTAGACCCTATGGCTACACCTTC.

The chain uses TRBV7-2 and TRBJ1-2; D uncertain. Per germline, CDR1 SGHTA and CDR2 FQGNSA. The CDR3 runs to 17 residues. The V and J ends lost 6 bases and 2 bases respectively, with 22 bases between them. CDR3 in DNA: TGTGCCAGCAGTTCCACTCCGGGTGGAGATACAAACTATGGCTACACCTTC. Translation: CASSSTPGGDTNYGYTF.

This clone was seen just once. The V and J genes are TRBV7-9 and TRBJ1-1; possibly TRBD1 for D (5 bases). This CDR3 is built from 14 residues. Trimming cost V 3 bases and J 1 base, with 9 bases left between them. In germline, CDR1 is SEHNR, CDR2 FQNEAQ (reference sequence). The CDR3 region is CASSLSGGNTEAFF. In nucleotides, the CDR3 is TGTGCCAGCAGCTTGAGTGGGGGGAACACTGAAGCTTTCTTT.

V usage is TRBV4-3 and J usage is TRBJ1-2, with 8 positions matching TRBD1. The V gene's germline CDR1 is LGHNA and CDR2 YSLEER. J lost 7 bases, V lost 4 bases, and 8 bases had no gene match. The CDR3 consists of 14 residues. In DNA, the CDR3 is TGCGCCAGCAGCCCTACGACAGGGGCCGGTGGCTACACCTTC. Translated, it gives CASSPTTGAGGYTF.